The 27 T cell receptor beta chains in this list originate from one sample, sequenced in a study of blood T cells in healthy people across ages. Next came a second PCR, run for 7 to 11 cycles, which used a sample-barcoded 5' primer along with a J-beta primer mix. TCRdb reprocessed the 5' RACE reads via MiXCR and lists one record per CDR3 protein. The sample lists hundreds of thousands of distinct CDR3 sequences, about 47% occurring once. The specimen sequenced was blood. The receptors stem from a man of 80 years or more in good health.

The chain recombines TRBV4-2 with TRBJ2-1; D may be TRBD2 (5 bases). Germline assignment: CDR1 LGHNA and CDR2 YNFKEQ. The CDR3 is 17 residues long. Trimming took 1 base from V and 9 from J, leaving 22 bases between them. CDR3 sequence: CASSQVSSSTTLVEQFF. CDR3 nucleotide sequence: TGTGCCAGCAGCCAAGTTTCATCTAGCACTACATTAGTTGAGCAGTTCTTC.

This clonotype occurred many times. The V call is TRBV29-1, the J call TRBJ2-1; 10 nucleotides line up with TRBD1. V dropped 6 bases and J dropped 2; count of bases not matched to a gene: 7. This CDR3 has 15 amino acids. Germline values: CDR1 SQVTM, CDR2 ANQGSEA. CDR3 bases: TGCAGCGTAGACGCCGGGACAGGGGCCTACAATGAGCAGTTCTTC. Amino acids: CSVDAGTGAYNEQFF.

This clonotype was counted ten times or more. The chain couples TRBV12-3 or TRBV12-4 to TRBJ2-1; no firm D call. This CDR3 is 12 amino acids long. V was cut by 8 bases and J by 3 bases, with 8 bases left in between. The CDR3 protein is CASSSGYNEQFF. As DNA, the CDR3 is TGTGCCAGCTCTTCAGGCTACAATGAGCAGTTCTTC.

The sample holds a few counts of this clonotype. CDR3 sequence reads: CATSGDRGTYNEQFF. Here the CDR3 DNA reads TGTGCCACCAGTGGGGACAGGGGGACCTACAATGAGCAGTTCTTC. The J gene is TRBJ2-1, the V gene TRBV24-1; 11 nucleotides match TRBD1. The CDR3 has 15 residues. In germline, CDR1 is KGHDR, CDR2 SFDVKD. Unmatched junction bases numbered 1, after V lost 5 bases and J lost 2 bases.

The chain joins TRBV20-1 to TRBJ2-1; TRBD2 aligns across 11 bases. The J call is uncertain, as TRBJ2-7 better fits the DNA end. Germline loops: CDR1 DFQATT, CDR2 SNEGSKA (reference sequence). The CDR3 loop spans 18 amino acids. This chain's CDR3 is CSASSGGLADFSYNEQYF. CDR3 nucleotides: TGCAGTGCTAGTTCCGGGGGACTAGCGGATTTCTCCTACAATGAGCAGTACTTC.

This clonotype was observed a few times. V gene TRBV20-1 combines with J gene TRBJ2-7, with TRBD2 identical over 13 bases. Germline V gene lookup returns CDR1 DFQATT and CDR2 SNEGSKA (reference sequence). Trimming cost V 5 bases and J 1 base; bases outside gene matches: 5. This CDR3 spans 15 amino acids. The CDR3 loop is CSAARTSGSSYEQYF. DNA for the CDR3: TGCAGTGCTGCCCGGACTAGCGGGAGTTCCTACGAGCAGTACTTC.

This clonotype was counted at least ten times. The junction shows a germline mismatch at one end, possibly a read error. The chain links TRBV12-3 or TRBV12-4 to TRBJ2-3, with a possible D match to TRBD2 (5 bases). This CDR3 contains 11 residues. The CDR3 nucleotides are TGCGCCAGCGGAAGCACAGATACGCAGTATTTT. Translating it yields CASGSTDTQYF.

This clonotype was counted between two and nine times. The CDR3 protein is CASSPHNLNEQFF. CDR3 DNA sequence: TGTGCCAGCAGTCCGCATAACCTGAATGAGCAGTTCTTC. This chain uses TRBV27 with TRBJ2-1; D gene ambiguous. This CDR3 comprises 13 residues. CDR1 is MNHEY and CDR2 is SMNVEV in the germline V gene (reference sequence). With 5 bases removed from V and 7 bases from J, the gap between germline ends came to 12 bases.

This sequence joins TRBV7-9 and TRBJ1-6; D not certain. The CDR3 has 13 amino acids. In germline, CDR1 is SEHNR, CDR2 FQNEAQ (reference sequence). Trimming pared 5 bases from V and 5 bases from J, leaving 7 bases between. The CDR3 coding sequence is TGTGCCAGCAGCCCGATGAATAATTCACCCCTCCACTTT. This sequence encodes CASSPMNNSPLHF.

This sequence joins TRBV29-1 and TRBJ2-5, with unresolved D. Germline V gives CDR1 SQVTM, CDR2 ANQGSEA. The V gene lost 0 bases and the J gene lost 11 bases, with 13 bases spanning the gap. The CDR3 is 12 residues long. The CDR3 DNA sequence: TGCAGCGTTGAAGATCGTCAGTCTGGGCAGTACTTC. It yields the protein CSVEDRQSGQYF.

This clonotype occurred once. Here the CDR3 reads CASSLGLAGDDEQFF. The CDR3 nucleotides are TGTGCCAGCAGCTTAGGTCTAGCGGGGGACGATGAGCAGTTCTTC. The chain is built from TRBV11-2 and TRBJ2-1; 10 nucleotides match TRBD2. V lost 1 base to trimming and J lost 8 bases; unmatched junction nucleotides: 5. The CDR3 contains 15 residues. From germline, CDR1 is SGHAT and CDR2 FQNNGV.

On this clonotype itself: At one boundary the junction diverges from the germline segment, which might be a read error. This rearrangement joins TRBV5-1 to TRBJ2-1, with D possibly TRBD2 on 5 matching bases. Germline V gives CDR1 SGHRS, CDR2 YFSETQ. CDR3 length: 11 residues. The CDR3 coding sequence is TGCGCCGGCAGCTTGGCTGGGGAGCGGTTCTTC. Translated, it gives CAGSLAGERFF. The complete variable domain, with remaining parts taken from reference TRBV5-1 and TRBJ2-1, reads KAGVTQTPRYLIKTRGQQVTLSCSPISGHRSVSWYQQTPGQGLQFLFEYFSETQRNKGNFPGRFSGRQFSNSRSEMNVSTLELGDSALYLCAGSLAGERFFGPGTRLTVL.

The chain has TRBV12-3 or TRBV12-4 and TRBJ2-2, with TRBD1 matching 7 bases. This CDR3 contains 15 residues. V trimming: 3 bases; J trimming: 4 bases; junction bases outside the gene matches: 5. The CDR3 nucleotides are TGTGCCAGCAGTTTCAGGCAGGGGGTCACCGGGGAGCTGTTTTTT. Its protein is CASSFRQGVTGELFF.

Remarks on this clonotype: A much larger clone lies a single base off, so this may be a read error. The chain carries TRBV7-2 and TRBJ1-2; no definite D call. Germline-derived CDR1 and CDR2 are SGHTA and FQGNSA. The CDR3 is 15 residues long. In DNA, the CDR3 is TGTGCCAGCAGCTCCCTCCTGGGAGGGAACTATGGCCACACCTTC. It yields the protein CASSSLLGGNYGHTF.

The chain combines TRBV6-2 or TRBV6-3 with TRBJ2-5; no reliable D call. The CDR3 sequence is 16 residues long. Germline values: CDR1 MNHEY, CDR2 SVGEGT. The V end lost 5 bases, the J end lost 1 base, and 17 bases lay between the germline ends. The CDR3 DNA follows: TGTGCCAGCAGTGACCCCATCGGATCTCTCCAAGAGACCCAGTACTTC. Translated, it gives CASSDPIGSLQETQYF.

The chain joins TRBV28 to TRBJ2-7; tentatively, D is TRBD1 or TRBD2 (6 bases each). Trimming removed 10 bases from V and 3 bases from J, with 19 bases in between. This CDR3 has 14 residues. Germline-derived CDR1 and CDR2 are MDHEN and SYDVKM. The chain's CDR3 is CATRGLLGDYEQYF. As DNA, the CDR3 is TGTGCCACCAGGGGACTCCTAGGCGACTACGAGCAGTACTTC. Full variable domain (missing parts from reference TRBV28 and TRBJ2-7): DVKVTQSSRYLVKRTGEKVFLECVQDMDHENMFWYRQDPGLGLRLIYFSYDVKMKEKGDIPEGYSVSREKKERFSLILESASTNQTSMYLCATRGLLGDYEQYFGPGTRLTVT.

The rearrangement links TRBV5-1 to TRBJ2-5; D unresolved. V was clipped by 6 bases and J by 4 bases, with 19 bases between them. Germline values: CDR1 SGHRS, CDR2 YFSETQ. The CDR3 totals 15 residues. In DNA form, the CDR3 reads TGCGCCAGCACCCTACTTGGATCAAAGGGAGAGACCCAGTACTTC. This gives the protein CASTLLGSKGETQYF.

This clonotype is a singleton in its sample. The chain joins TRBV20-1 to TRBJ2-1; TRBD1 matches 10 bases. V trimming: 4 bases; J trimming: 7 bases; junction bases outside the gene matches: 7. The CDR3 loop spans 14 amino acids. Germline CDR1 is DFQATT and CDR2 is SNEGSKA (reference sequence). CDR3 coding DNA: TGCAGTGCTAAGACAGGGGGCGGGATGAATGAGCAGTTCTTC. Protein sequence: CSAKTGGGMNEQFF.

This clonotype was seen a handful of times. The chain joins TRBV7-2 to TRBJ1-4; no firm D call. Germline assignment: CDR1 SGHTA and CDR2 FQGNSA. V gave up 1 base and J gave up 7 bases, with 10 bases separating them. CDR3 length: 14 residues. CDR3 nucleotide sequence: TGTGCCAGCAGCTTAGTGGCAGGCAGTGAAAAACTGTTTTTT. It codes for CASSLVAGSEKLFF.

J is TRBJ2-3 and V is TRBV5-1; D is possibly TRBD2 (5 bases). The CDR3 extends over 14 amino acids. Germline CDR1 reads SGHRS; CDR2 reads YFSETQ. Trimming took off 4 bases at V and 0 bases at J, with 9 bases between the two ends. CDR3: CASSPPGSTDTQYF. For the CDR3, the DNA is TGCGCCAGCAGCCCCCCGGGGAGCACAGATACGCAGTATTTT.

This clonotype was observed a handful of times. The chain uses TRBV7-2 and TRBJ2-7; TRBD2 aligns across 9 bases. The CDR3 is 17 residues long. Germline V lookup: CDR1 SGHTA, CDR2 FQGNSA. The V and J ends lost 3 bases and 7 bases, in that order; junction bases with no gene match: 16. The CDR3 sequence: CASSLKPSGTQLGEQYF. CDR3 DNA: TGTGCCAGCAGCTTGAAACCTAGCGGGACCCAACTGGGGGAGCAGTACTTC.

This clonotype has just a few counts. CDR3 region: CAISERTGAHTEAFF. CDR3 nucleotides: TGTGCCATCAGTGAGAGGACAGGGGCCCACACTGAAGCTTTCTTT. J is TRBJ1-1 and V is TRBV10-3; TRBD1 matches 9 bases. CDR1 is ENHRY and CDR2 is SYGVKD in the germline V gene. The CDR3 is made up of 15 amino acids. V gave up 2 bases and J gave up 3 bases; unmatched junction bases: 4.

The rearrangement links TRBV29-1 to TRBJ2-7; TRBD1 is a possible D gene (6 bases). CDR3 length: 12 amino acids. The V end lost 7 bases, the J end lost 4 bases, and 14 bases lay between the germline ends. Germline assignment: CDR1 SQVTM and CDR2 ANQGSEA. The CDR3 is CSGLLQGYEQYF. The CDR3 nucleotides are TGCAGCGGCCTACTTCAGGGGTACGAGCAGTACTTC.

This chain links TRBV29-1 with TRBJ1-2; a weak D match, TRBD1 (6 bases). Deletions cut 0 bases from V and 7 bases from J, with 21 bases between. In germline, CDR1 is SQVTM, CDR2 ANQGSEA. The CDR3 runs 16 residues. CDR3 residues: CSVEDLKSGGGTGYTF. For the CDR3, the DNA is TGCAGCGTTGAAGATCTAAAATCGGGGGGCGGAACTGGCTACACCTTC.

This clonotype was seen once. V gene TRBV6-6 combines with J gene TRBJ2-5, with TRBD1 identical over 7 bases. Judging by the DNA end, TRBJ2-7 fits better; the J call may be wrong. In germline, CDR1 is MNHNY, CDR2 SVGAGI (reference sequence). CDR3 length equals 15 residues. The CDR3 region has the DNA TGTGCCAGCAGTTACGGGACAGCGACCAACTACGAGCAGTACTTC. Translated: CASSYGTATNYEQYF.

The rearrangement joins TRBV9 to TRBJ2-1; D may be TRBD2 (5 bases). From germline, CDR1 is SGDLS and CDR2 YYNGEE. V was cut by 4 bases and J by 10 bases, with 21 bases left in between. The length of the CDR3 is 15 residues. CDR3 in DNA: TGTGCCAGCAGCCCCCAATCGGCGGCGTCGGGGGAGCAGTTCTTC. Translated, it gives CASSPQSAASGEQFF.

This clonotype was recorded a few times. The gene calls are TRBV28 and TRBJ2-3; D might be TRBD1 or TRBD2, each matching 5 bases. CDR3 length: 16 residues. Germline V gene sequence: CDR1 MDHEN, CDR2 SYDVKM. Trimming pared 2 bases from V and 0 bases from J, leaving 12 bases between. The chain's CDR3 is CASSLGGRVSTDTQYF. For the CDR3, the DNA is TGTGCCAGCAGTTTAGGGGGTAGGGTTAGCACAGATACGCAGTATTTT.